One T cell receptor (beta chain) is described in this entry. This record belongs to a study of blood T cell repertoires in COVID-19. In the original analysis: Reference gene primer amplification in the assay estimated nucleated cell counts. Assay used: immunoSEQ multiplex PCR; TCRdb lists only in-frame clones, some missing. D and trimming come from the DNA, and the V and J calls and clone size come from that table. Altogether over 200,000 clones are present, about 90% being singletons, with the ten largest covering approximately 2.8%. Clinical history as reported by participants underpinned cohort assignment. From germline, CDR1 is LGHNA and CDR2 YSLEER. This CDR3 is built from 14 residues. V was clipped by 0 bases and J by 2 bases; unmatched bases: 0.

The rearrangement uses TRBV4-3 and TRBJ1-2, with 7 positions matching TRBD1. This receptor was identified in a woman in her forties or fifties in a cohort exposed to, infected with or recovered from COVID-19 (not recorded which). Material: PBMCs or T cells enriched from blood (not recorded which). CDR3 coding DNA: TGCGCCAGCAGCCAAGAACAGGGGAACTATGGCTACACCTTC. Translating gives CASSQEQGNYGYTF.